Listed below are T cell receptor beta chains from one sample, sequenced in a study of OX40 agonist ivuxolimab in advanced cancers. Sequencing used immunoSEQ multiplex PCR; TCRdb keeps in-frame clones, though not all of them. The sample holds 71,000 or so clones; 91% are singletons and the top ten take about 2%. Sequencing was performed on CD4+ or CD8+ T cells sorted from blood, taken in a trial of the OX40 agonist ivuxolimab. The receptors here all came from an adult with an advanced solid tumor such as melanoma, head and neck, liver or kidney cancer. The conserved cysteine and the conserved F or W are not part of the CDR3 here.

j_gene: TRBJ2-1; v_gene: TRBV9; CDR3aa: ASSVAAGLDQF
j_gene: TRBJ1-2; v_gene: TRBV28; CDR3aa: ASSLISWGQGIYGYT
j_gene: TRBJ1-5; v_gene: TRBV18; CDR3aa: ASSPGSDQGFQSNQPQH
j_gene: TRBJ1-5; v_gene: TRBV29-1; CDR3aa: SAAENAHQPQH
j_gene: TRBJ1-6; v_gene: TRBV28; CDR3aa: ASSPPSGASPLH
j_gene: TRBJ2-7; v_gene: TRBV4-2; CDR3aa: ASSQGGTGNEQY
j_gene: TRBJ1-5; v_gene: TRBV5-1; CDR3aa: ASSLGGRDQPQH
j_gene: TRBJ2-3; v_gene: TRBV7-3; CDR3aa: ASSANTGGSSDTQY
j_gene: TRBJ2-7; v_gene: TRBV6-5; CDR3aa: ASSYSREQY
j_gene: TRBJ2-3; v_gene: TRBV7-6; CDR3aa: ASSPGTSGTDTQY
j_gene: TRBJ1-2; v_gene: TRBV28; CDR3aa: ASSLGTGSYGYT
j_gene: TRBJ1-2; v_gene: TRBV10-3; CDR3aa: AISESGGTGPYYGYT
j_gene: TRBJ1-3; v_gene: TRBV12-5; CDR3aa: ASGLAGSGNTIY
j_gene: TRBJ1-4; v_gene: TRBV5-1; CDR3aa: ASSYQGNEKLF
j_gene: TRBJ2-4; v_gene: TRBV2; CDR3aa: ASSDVGGAKNIQY
j_gene: TRBJ1-6; v_gene: TRBV28; CDR3aa: ASRMNRGRNSPLH
j_gene: TRBJ2-7; v_gene: TRBV7-9; CDR3aa: ASSSRTSGGSEQY
j_gene: TRBJ2-7; v_gene: TRBV6-5; CDR3aa: ASSYSGTGMYEQY
j_gene: TRBJ2-3; v_gene: TRBV6-5; CDR3aa: ASRALASDTQY